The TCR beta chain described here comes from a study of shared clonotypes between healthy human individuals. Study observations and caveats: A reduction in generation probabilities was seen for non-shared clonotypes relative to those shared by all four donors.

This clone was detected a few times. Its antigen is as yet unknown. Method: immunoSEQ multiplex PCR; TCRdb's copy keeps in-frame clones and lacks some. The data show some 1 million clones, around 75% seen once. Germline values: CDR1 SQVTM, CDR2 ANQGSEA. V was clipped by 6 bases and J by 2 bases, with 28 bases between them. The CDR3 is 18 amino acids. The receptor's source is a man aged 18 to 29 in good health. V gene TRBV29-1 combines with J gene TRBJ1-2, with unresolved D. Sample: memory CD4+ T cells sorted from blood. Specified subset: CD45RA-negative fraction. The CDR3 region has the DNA TGCAGCGTGCCAAGAGTCGCAGGCCAAACCAATGCAAACTATGGCTACACCTTC. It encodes CSVPRVAGQTNANYGYTF.